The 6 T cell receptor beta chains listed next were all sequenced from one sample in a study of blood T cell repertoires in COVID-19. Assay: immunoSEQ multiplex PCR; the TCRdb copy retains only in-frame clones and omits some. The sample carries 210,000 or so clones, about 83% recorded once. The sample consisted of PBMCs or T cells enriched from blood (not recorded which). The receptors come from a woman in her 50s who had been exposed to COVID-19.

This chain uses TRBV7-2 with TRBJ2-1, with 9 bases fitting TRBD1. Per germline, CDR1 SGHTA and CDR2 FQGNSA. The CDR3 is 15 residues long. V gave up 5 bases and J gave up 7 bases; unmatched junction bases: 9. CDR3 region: CASSAEGGTGNEQFF. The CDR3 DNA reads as TGTGCCAGCAGCGCTGAGGGGGGGACAGGGAATGAGCAGTTCTTC.

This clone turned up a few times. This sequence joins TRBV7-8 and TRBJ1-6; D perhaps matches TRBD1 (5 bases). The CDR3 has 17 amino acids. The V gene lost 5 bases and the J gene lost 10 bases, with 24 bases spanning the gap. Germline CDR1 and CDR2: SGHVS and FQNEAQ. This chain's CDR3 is CASSPLSGAQAKSPLHF. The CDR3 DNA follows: TGTGCCAGCAGCCCCCTGAGCGGGGCCCAAGCAAAATCACCCCTCCACTTT.

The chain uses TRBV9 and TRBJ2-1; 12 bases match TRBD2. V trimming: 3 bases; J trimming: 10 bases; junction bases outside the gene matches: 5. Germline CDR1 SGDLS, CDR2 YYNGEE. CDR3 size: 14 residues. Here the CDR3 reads CASSETSGGPEQFF. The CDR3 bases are TGTGCCAGCAGCGAGACTAGCGGGGGCCCGGAGCAGTTCTTC.

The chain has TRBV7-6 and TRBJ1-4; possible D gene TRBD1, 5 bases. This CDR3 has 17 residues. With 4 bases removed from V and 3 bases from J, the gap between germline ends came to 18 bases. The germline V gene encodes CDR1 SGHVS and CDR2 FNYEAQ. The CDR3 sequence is CASSSRTNPGANEKLFF. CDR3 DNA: TGTGCCAGCAGCTCACGGACCAACCCGGGGGCTAATGAAAAACTGTTTTTT.

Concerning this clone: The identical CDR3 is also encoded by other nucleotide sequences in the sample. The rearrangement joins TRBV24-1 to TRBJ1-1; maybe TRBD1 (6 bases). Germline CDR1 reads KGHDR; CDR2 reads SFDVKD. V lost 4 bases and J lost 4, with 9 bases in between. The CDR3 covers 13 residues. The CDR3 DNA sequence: TGTGCCACCAGTGAAGGGGGTGGCACTGAAGCTTTCTTT. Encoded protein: CATSEGGGTEAFF.

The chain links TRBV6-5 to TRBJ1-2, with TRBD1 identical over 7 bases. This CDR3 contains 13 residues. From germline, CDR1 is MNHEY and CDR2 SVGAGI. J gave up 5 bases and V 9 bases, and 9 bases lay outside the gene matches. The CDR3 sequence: CASYGWTGYGYTF. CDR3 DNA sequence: TGTGCCAGTTACGGGTGGACAGGTTATGGCTACACCTTC.